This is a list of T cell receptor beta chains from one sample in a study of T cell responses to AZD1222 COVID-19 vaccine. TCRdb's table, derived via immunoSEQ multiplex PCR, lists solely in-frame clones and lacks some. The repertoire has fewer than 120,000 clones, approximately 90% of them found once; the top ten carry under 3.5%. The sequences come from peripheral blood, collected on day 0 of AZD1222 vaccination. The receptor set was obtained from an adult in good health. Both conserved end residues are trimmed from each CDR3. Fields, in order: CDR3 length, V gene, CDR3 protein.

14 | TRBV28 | ASSLGGDPYNSPLH
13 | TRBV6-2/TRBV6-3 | ASSFPRDTDQPQH
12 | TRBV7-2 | ASSTSRGGTEAF
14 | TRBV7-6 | ASSYRSGQGADTQY
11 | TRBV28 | ASSLSGIQPQH
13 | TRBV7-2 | ASSLGQGAKYGYT
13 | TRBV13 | ASSLKGGGYNEQF
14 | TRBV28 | ASSGRDWEGHEKLF
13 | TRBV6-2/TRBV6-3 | ASSPPGGAGQPQH
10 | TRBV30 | AWSEWETEAF
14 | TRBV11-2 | ASSYGDRGFITEAF
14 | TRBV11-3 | ASSSNRAGTVNEQF
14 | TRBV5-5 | ASSQGQGANTDTQY
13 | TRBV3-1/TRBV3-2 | ASSQDGTGPFPQH
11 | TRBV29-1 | SVETTGNYGYT
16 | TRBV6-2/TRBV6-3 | ASSYPPGRGDLNTEAF